This TCR beta chain was documented in a study of T cell responses to AZD1222 COVID-19 vaccine. Whole-study results and caveats: Spike-wide vaccine-associated CD4 TCRs dominated at 160-218 and 743-854.

With 6 bases removed from V and 0 bases from J, the gap between germline ends came to 5 bases. The CDR3 has 12 residues. Per the germline V gene, CDR1 is MNHEY and CDR2 is SVGEGT. To note about this clone: Antigen unknown.

The data were produced by immunoSEQ multiplex PCR, yet TCRdb's version contains in-frame clones alone and is incomplete. This sample carries 120,000 or so clones, 90% of them seen once, and the ten largest clones take just over 7%. Here the sequenced sample was peripheral blood, taken on day 0 of AZD1222 vaccination. This chain links TRBV6-2 or TRBV6-3 with TRBJ1-1; D remains unclear. The sequence was collected from an adult in good health. The CDR3 nucleotides are TGTGCCAGCAGCCGCATGAACACTGAAGCTTTCTTT. This gives the protein CASSRMNTEAFF.